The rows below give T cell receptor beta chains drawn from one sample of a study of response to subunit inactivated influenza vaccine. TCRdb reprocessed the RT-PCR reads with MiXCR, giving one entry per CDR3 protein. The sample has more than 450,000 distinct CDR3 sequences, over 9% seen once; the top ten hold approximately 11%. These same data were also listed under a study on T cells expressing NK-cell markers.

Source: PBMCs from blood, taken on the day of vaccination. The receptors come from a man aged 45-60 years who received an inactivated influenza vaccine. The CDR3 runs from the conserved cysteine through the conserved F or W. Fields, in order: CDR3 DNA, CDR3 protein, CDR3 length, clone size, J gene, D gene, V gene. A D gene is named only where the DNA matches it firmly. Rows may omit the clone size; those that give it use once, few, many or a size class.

CDR3 DNA: TGTGCCAGCAGCCCCATGTCTTTGGACCTCTACGAGCAGTACTTC
CDR3 protein: CASSPMSLDLYEQYF
CDR3 length: 15
clone size: -
J gene: TRBJ2-7
D gene: -
V gene: TRBV7-2

CDR3 DNA: TGTGCCAGTACCAGACGGCCTCTATCAGATACGCAGTATTTT
CDR3 protein: CASTRRPLSDTQYF
CDR3 length: 14
clone size: few
J gene: TRBJ2-3
D gene: -
V gene: TRBV5-5

CDR3 DNA: TGTGCCAGCAGTGAAAGGGCTTCACATACGCAGTATTTT
CDR3 protein: CASSERASHTQYF
CDR3 length: 13
clone size: -
J gene: TRBJ2-3
D gene: -
V gene: TRBV25-1

CDR3 DNA: TGTGCCAGCAGTTACGGTTCGACTAGCGTTCGCACAGATACGCAGTATTTT
CDR3 protein: CASSYGSTSVRTDTQYF
CDR3 length: 17
clone size: few
J gene: TRBJ2-3
D gene: TRBD2
V gene: TRBV2

CDR3 DNA: TGTGCCAGCAGTTCGAGTATCTCCTATAATTCACCCCTCCACTTT
CDR3 protein: CASSSSISYNSPLHF
CDR3 length: 15
clone size: few
J gene: TRBJ1-6
D gene: -
V gene: TRBV12-3/TRBV12-4

CDR3 DNA: TGCGCCAGCAGCACGGGACTGTACCAAGAGACCCAGTACTTC
CDR3 protein: CASSTGLYQETQYF
CDR3 length: 14
clone size: few
J gene: TRBJ2-5
D gene: -
V gene: TRBV5-1

CDR3 DNA: TGTGCCAGCAGCTTAGTCGGGACTAAGACAGATACGCAGTATTTT
CDR3 protein: CASSLVGTKTDTQYF
CDR3 length: 15
clone size: many
J gene: TRBJ2-3
D gene: TRBD2
V gene: TRBV7-2

CDR3 DNA: TGTGCCAGCAGCCAGGGACGAAGTGGCTACACCTTC
CDR3 protein: CASSQGRSGYTF
CDR3 length: 12
clone size: -
J gene: TRBJ1-2
D gene: -
V gene: TRBV6-5

CDR3 DNA: TGTGCCAGCAGCTTAGATGGGGGTTACGAGCAGTACTTC
CDR3 protein: CASSLDGGYEQYF
CDR3 length: 13
clone size: -
J gene: TRBJ2-7
D gene: -
V gene: TRBV7-8

CDR3 DNA: TGCAGTGGTCAAGTACAGGGAGGTCAGCCCCAGCATTTT
CDR3 protein: CSGQVQGGQPQHF
CDR3 length: 13
clone size: few
J gene: TRBJ1-5
D gene: -
V gene: TRBV20-1

CDR3 DNA: TGTGCCAGCAGTTTCTGGGGGGAAGGCTACACCTTC
CDR3 protein: CASSFWGEGYTF
CDR3 length: 12
clone size: -
J gene: TRBJ1-2
D gene: -
V gene: TRBV12-3/TRBV12-4

CDR3 DNA: TGTGCCAGCAGTAGTAACTACGACACTTATAGCAATCAGCCCCAGCATTTT
CDR3 protein: CASSSNYDTYSNQPQHF
CDR3 length: 17
clone size: many
J gene: TRBJ1-5
D gene: -
V gene: TRBV12-3/TRBV12-4

CDR3 DNA: TGTGCCAGCAACCTAGGACAGGGATTAAATGAGCAGTTCTTC
CDR3 protein: CASNLGQGLNEQFF
CDR3 length: 14
clone size: few
J gene: TRBJ2-1
D gene: TRBD1
V gene: TRBV7-2

CDR3 DNA: TGTGCCAGCAGCTTAGAACCAGCAGAGACCCAGTACTTC
CDR3 protein: CASSLEPAETQYF
CDR3 length: 13
clone size: few
J gene: TRBJ2-5
D gene: -
V gene: TRBV7-9

CDR3 DNA: TGCGCCAGCAGCTTGGACGGGGGCACCTCCAATCAGCCCCAGCATTTT
CDR3 protein: CASSLDGGTSNQPQHF
CDR3 length: 16
clone size: -
J gene: TRBJ1-5
D gene: -
V gene: TRBV5-1

CDR3 DNA: TGTGCCAGCAGTACCCCGGGACAGCTCCAAGAGACCCAGTACTTC
CDR3 protein: CASSTPGQLQETQYF
CDR3 length: 15
clone size: few
J gene: TRBJ2-5
D gene: TRBD1
V gene: TRBV6-1

CDR3 DNA: TGTGCCAGCAGTGATCTGAATCGACAGGGGGGGACAGATACGCAGTATTTT
CDR3 protein: CASSDLNRQGGTDTQYF
CDR3 length: 17
clone size: -
J gene: TRBJ2-3
D gene: TRBD1
V gene: TRBV25-1

CDR3 DNA: TGTGCCAGTTCACCTAAACTAGCGGGGGTCTACGAGCAGTACTTC
CDR3 protein: CASSPKLAGVYEQYF
CDR3 length: 15
clone size: few
J gene: TRBJ2-7
D gene: TRBD2
V gene: TRBV27

CDR3 DNA: TGCAGTGCTAGGCCGCCATCTGAAGCCTACGAGCAGTACTTC
CDR3 protein: CSARPPSEAYEQYF
CDR3 length: 14
clone size: few
J gene: TRBJ2-7
D gene: -
V gene: TRBV20-1

CDR3 DNA: TGTGCTAGCAGCTTAGGACGGAGAACCACAGATACGCAGTATTTT
CDR3 protein: CASSLGRRTTDTQYF
CDR3 length: 15
clone size: few
J gene: TRBJ2-3
D gene: -
V gene: TRBV7-7

CDR3 DNA: TGTGCCAGCAGTTACTCGAGCAGGGGGCACTTCTCTGGGGCCAACGTCCTGACTTTC
CDR3 protein: CASSYSSRGHFSGANVLTF
CDR3 length: 19
clone size: -
J gene: TRBJ2-6
D gene: TRBD1
V gene: TRBV6-2/TRBV6-3

CDR3 DNA: TGTGCCAGCAGCTCAAACGACGGGTTCACTGGGACCGGGGAGCTGTTTTTT
CDR3 protein: CASSSNDGFTGTGELFF
CDR3 length: 17
clone size: -
J gene: TRBJ2-2
D gene: -
V gene: TRBV7-9

CDR3 DNA: TGCAGTGCTAGCCCACTGCTCAGGGAGGATGTCACCGGGGAGCTGTTTTTT
CDR3 protein: CSASPLLREDVTGELFF
CDR3 length: 17
clone size: few
J gene: TRBJ2-2
D gene: -
V gene: TRBV20-1

CDR3 DNA: TGCGCCAGCAGCTTTTTGACGGGGAACACTGAAGCTTTCTTT
CDR3 protein: CASSFLTGNTEAFF
CDR3 length: 14
clone size: many
J gene: TRBJ1-1
D gene: -
V gene: TRBV5-1

CDR3 DNA: TGTGCCAGCAGCTCACTCGGACTAGCGGGAGTCTCGATCGACGAGCAGTACTTC
CDR3 protein: CASSSLGLAGVSIDEQYF
CDR3 length: 18
clone size: -
J gene: TRBJ2-7
D gene: TRBD2
V gene: TRBV28

CDR3 DNA: TGTGCCAGCAGCCACGGGGGGCACAGCACAGATACGCAGTATTTT
CDR3 protein: CASSHGGHSTDTQYF
CDR3 length: 15
clone size: few
J gene: TRBJ2-3
D gene: -
V gene: TRBV7-9

CDR3 DNA: TGTGCCAGCAGGCGACAGGGTAGAACAGATACGCAGTATTTT
CDR3 protein: CASRRQGRTDTQYF
CDR3 length: 14
clone size: -
J gene: TRBJ2-3
D gene: TRBD1
V gene: TRBV2

CDR3 DNA: TGTGCTGCAACGGGCATTATTAACTATGGCTACACCTTC
CDR3 protein: CAATGIINYGYTF
CDR3 length: 13
clone size: few
J gene: TRBJ1-2
D gene: -
V gene: TRBV6-2/TRBV6-3

CDR3 DNA: TGTGCCAGCAGTTTAGGCCCTGAGACCCAGTACTTC
CDR3 protein: CASSLGPETQYF
CDR3 length: 12
clone size: many
J gene: TRBJ2-5
D gene: -
V gene: TRBV12-3/TRBV12-4

CDR3 DNA: TGTGCCAGCAAACTGCGAGACCTTGCAGGAGCCCCCGAGGCCAACGTCCTGACTTTC
CDR3 protein: CASKLRDLAGAPEANVLTF
CDR3 length: 19
clone size: -
J gene: TRBJ2-6
D gene: -
V gene: TRBV6-2/TRBV6-3

CDR3 DNA: TGTGCCAGCAGTTCTTTCGTGGTGGGCGAGCAGTACTTC
CDR3 protein: CASSSFVVGEQYF
CDR3 length: 13
clone size: -
J gene: TRBJ2-7
D gene: -
V gene: TRBV28

CDR3 DNA: TGTGCCAGCAGTTACGGGTTGGCCCTACGCTCTGGGGCCAACGTCCTGACTTTC
CDR3 protein: CASSYGLALRSGANVLTF
CDR3 length: 18
clone size: few
J gene: TRBJ2-6
D gene: -
V gene: TRBV6-5

CDR3 DNA: TGCAGCGTGTTCTGGACGGTAGGGACTTCTAGCGGGAGGGCCGAAGGGGTCAATGAGCAGTTCTTC
CDR3 protein: CSVFWTVGTSSGRAEGVNEQFF
CDR3 length: 22
clone size: -
J gene: TRBJ2-1
D gene: TRBD2
V gene: TRBV29-1

CDR3 DNA: TGTGCCAGCAGTTCCGGGACAGGGCTTTATTATGAGCAGTACTTC
CDR3 protein: CASSSGTGLYYEQYF
CDR3 length: 15
clone size: few
J gene: TRBJ2-7
D gene: TRBD1
V gene: TRBV12-3/TRBV12-4

CDR3 DNA: TGTGCCAGCGGCTTAGCCAATTGGGGTGAAGCTTTCTTT
CDR3 protein: CASGLANWGEAFF
CDR3 length: 13
clone size: -
J gene: TRBJ1-1
D gene: -
V gene: TRBV7-9

CDR3 DNA: TGTGCCAGCACCACAACTAGCGGGGGGAGGAATGAGCAGTTCTTC
CDR3 protein: CASTTTSGGRNEQFF
CDR3 length: 15
clone size: -
J gene: TRBJ2-1
D gene: TRBD2
V gene: TRBV3-1

CDR3 DNA: TGTGCCAGCAGTGCGGGACAGGGCCCGAACACCGGGGAGCTGTTTTTT
CDR3 protein: CASSAGQGPNTGELFF
CDR3 length: 16
clone size: -
J gene: TRBJ2-2
D gene: TRBD1
V gene: TRBV28

CDR3 DNA: TGCAGTGCCCTGACTAGATCGGCCTTATCCTACAATGAGCAGTTCTTC
CDR3 protein: CSALTRSALSYNEQFF
CDR3 length: 16
clone size: many
J gene: TRBJ2-1
D gene: -
V gene: TRBV20-1

CDR3 DNA: TGTGCCAGCAGTGTAGCGGGCCGCATGGGCTACACCTTC
CDR3 protein: CASSVAGRMGYTF
CDR3 length: 13
clone size: few
J gene: TRBJ1-2
D gene: -
V gene: TRBV12-3/TRBV12-4

CDR3 DNA: TGTGCCCGCAGCCCACCCCGTTCGGGTGAGCAGTTCTTC
CDR3 protein: CARSPPRSGEQFF
CDR3 length: 13
clone size: -
J gene: TRBJ2-1
D gene: -
V gene: TRBV7-9

CDR3 DNA: TGCAGTGCTAGAGATAGCCAGCGGGGTAACCATGAGCAGTTCTTC
CDR3 protein: CSARDSQRGNHEQFF
CDR3 length: 15
clone size: -
J gene: TRBJ2-1
D gene: TRBD2
V gene: TRBV20-1